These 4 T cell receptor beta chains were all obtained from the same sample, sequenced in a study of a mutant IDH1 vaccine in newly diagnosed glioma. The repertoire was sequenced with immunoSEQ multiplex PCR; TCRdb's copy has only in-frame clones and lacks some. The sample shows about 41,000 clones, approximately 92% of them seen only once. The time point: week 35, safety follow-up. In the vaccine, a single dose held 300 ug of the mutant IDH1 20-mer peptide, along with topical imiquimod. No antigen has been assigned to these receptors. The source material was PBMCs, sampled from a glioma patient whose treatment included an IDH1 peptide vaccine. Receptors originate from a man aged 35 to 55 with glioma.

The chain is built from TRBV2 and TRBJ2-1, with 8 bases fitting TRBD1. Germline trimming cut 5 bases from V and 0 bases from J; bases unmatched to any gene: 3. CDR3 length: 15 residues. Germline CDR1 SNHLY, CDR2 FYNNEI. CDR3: CASSRDRSSYNEQFF. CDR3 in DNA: TGTGCCAGCAGTCGGGACAGGAGCTCCTACAATGAGCAGTTCTTC.

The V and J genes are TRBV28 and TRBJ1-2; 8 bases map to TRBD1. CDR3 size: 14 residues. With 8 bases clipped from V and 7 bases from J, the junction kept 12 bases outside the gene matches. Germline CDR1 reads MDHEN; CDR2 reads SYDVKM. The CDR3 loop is CASEEQGVFSGYTF. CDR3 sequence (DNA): TGTGCCAGCGAAGAACAGGGGGTTTTTTCTGGCTACACCTTC.

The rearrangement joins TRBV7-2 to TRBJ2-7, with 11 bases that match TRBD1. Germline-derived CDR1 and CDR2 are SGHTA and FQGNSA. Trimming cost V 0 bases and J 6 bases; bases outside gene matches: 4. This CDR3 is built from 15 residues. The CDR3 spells CASSLADRGRSEQYF. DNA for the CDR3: TGTGCCAGCAGCTTAGCGGACAGGGGGCGGTCCGAGCAGTACTTC.

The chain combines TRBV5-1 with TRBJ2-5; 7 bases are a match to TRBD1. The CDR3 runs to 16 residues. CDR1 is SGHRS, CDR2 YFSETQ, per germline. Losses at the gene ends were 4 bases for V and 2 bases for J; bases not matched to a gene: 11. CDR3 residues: CASSPGTATPQETQYF. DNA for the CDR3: TGCGCCAGCAGCCCGGGGACAGCGACACCACAAGAGACCCAGTACTTC. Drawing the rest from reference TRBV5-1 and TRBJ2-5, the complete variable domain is KAGVTQTPRYLIKTRGQQVTLSCSPISGHRSVSWYQQTPGQGLQFLFEYFSETQRNKGNFPGRFSGRQFSNSRSEMNVSTLELGDSALYLCASSPGTATPQETQYFGPGTRLLVL.